Below are 21 T cell receptor beta chains sequenced from a single sample in a study of CD4+ T cells in melanoma. Method: immunoSEQ multiplex PCR; TCRdb's copy keeps in-frame clones and lacks some. This table has over 130,000 clones, about 90% appearing once. Receptor source: a human donor with melanoma.

The gene calls are TRBV6-6 and TRBJ2-2; D is uncertain. Trimming took off 5 bases at V and 3 bases at J, with 10 bases between the two ends. Germline CDR1 MNHNY, CDR2 SVGAGI (reference sequence). The CDR3 consists of 14 residues. CDR3 DNA: TGTGCCAGCAGTCCCGGTGGAGACACCGGGGAGCTGTTTTTT. Translation: CASSPGGDTGELFF.

Comment on this clone: The identical CDR3 is also encoded by other nucleotide sequences in the sample. The chain couples TRBV5-1 to TRBJ2-1; the D is unclear. The CDR3 loop spans 15 amino acids. V lost 0 bases, J lost 0 bases, and 7 bases lay in between. The germline V gene has CDR1 SGHRS and CDR2 YFSETQ. For the CDR3, the DNA is TGCGCCAGCAGCTTGGGGACCAACTCCTACAATGAGCAGTTCTTC. As protein: CASSLGTNSYNEQFF.

The J gene is TRBJ2-1, the V gene TRBV5-1; weak D call: TRBD1 (6 bases). The CDR3 runs to 14 residues. The V end lost 0 bases, the J end lost 5 bases, and 9 bases lay between the germline ends. The germline gives CDR1 SGHRS, CDR2 YFSETQ. CDR3 bases: TGCGCCAGCAGCTTGGGGGGGACAAACAATGAGCAGTTCTTC. Protein sequence: CASSLGGTNNEQFF.

This chain uses TRBV5-4 with TRBJ1-2; D unresolved. V gave up 0 bases and J gave up 4 bases, with 10 bases separating them. The germline gives CDR1 SGHNT, CDR2 YYREEE (reference sequence). This CDR3 spans 14 amino acids. CDR3 DNA: TGTGCCAGCAGCTTGGCCAGGCAGTCCTATGGCTACACCTTC. This translates into CASSLARQSYGYTF.

CDR3 DNA: TGCAGCGTTGAGGGACTAGGTCGAGAGACCCAGTACTTC. Translated: CSVEGLGRETQYF. The chain carries TRBV29-1 and TRBJ2-5; the match to TRBD2 covers 8 bases. CDR3 size: 13 residues. After removal of 3 bases from V and 4 bases from J, the junction contained 4 bases not matched to a gene. From germline, CDR1 is SQVTM and CDR2 ANQGSEA. Together with reference TRBV29-1 and TRBJ2-5, the CDR3 gives the full variable domain: SAVISQKPSRDICQRGTSLTIQCQVDSQVTMMFWYRQQPGQSLTLIATANQGSEATYESGFVIDKFPISRPNLTFSTLTVSNMSPEDSSIYLCSVEGLGRETQYFGPGTRLLVL.

This clone was observed once. This chain links TRBV7-2 with TRBJ2-4; D possibly corresponds to TRBD2 (6 bases). This CDR3 spans 14 amino acids. The ends were cut back, 5 bases at V and 7 bases at J, with 15 bases in the middle. Germline V gene data show CDR1 as SGHTA and CDR2 as FQGNSA. CDR3 amino acids: CASSPGSGWNIQYF. The CDR3 region has the DNA TGTGCCAGCAGCCCTGGAAGCGGGTGGAACATTCAGTACTTC.

The chain has TRBV7-2 and TRBJ1-1, with D perhaps TRBD1 (5 bases). Trimming pared 6 bases from V and 4 bases from J, leaving 12 bases between. CDR1 is SGHTA, CDR2 FQGNSA, per germline. The CDR3 extends over 13 amino acids. Here the CDR3 DNA reads TGTGCCAGCAGTCAAGGGGCTGTCACTGAAGCTTTCTTT. This translates into CASSQGAVTEAFF. The whole variable domain, remainder taken from reference TRBV7-2 and TRBJ1-1, is GAGVSQSPSNKVTEKGKDVELRCDPISGHTALYWYRQSLGQGLEFLIYFQGNSAPDKSGLPSDRFSAERTGGSVSTLTIQRTQQEDSAVYLCASSQGAVTEAFFGQGTRLTVV.

The genes are TRBV18 and TRBJ2-7; TRBD2 aligns across 12 bases. The ends lost 3 bases at V and 4 bases at J; junction bases unmatched: 4. The germline CDR1 and CDR2 sequences are KGHSH and LQKENI. The CDR3 has 15 amino acids. The CDR3 nucleotides are TGTGCCAGCTCACCTCGACTAGCGGGGGATTACGAGCAGTACTTC. Protein: CASSPRLAGDYEQYF.

This chain links TRBV5-1 with TRBJ2-2; maybe TRBD1 (5 bases). The germline V gene encodes CDR1 SGHRS and CDR2 YFSETQ. This CDR3 is built from 15 residues. Trimming removed 4 bases at V and 1 base at J, with 11 bases between. CDR3 protein: CASSVETVNTGELFF. In DNA, the CDR3 is TGCGCCAGCAGCGTAGAGACAGTGAACACCGGGGAGCTGTTTTTT.

With regard to this clone: This sample includes further DNA sequences coding for the same CDR3. The chain uses TRBV7-2 and TRBJ2-3, with D uncertain. V was cut by 1 base and J by 1 base, with 6 bases left in between. This CDR3 has 14 amino acids. Germline V gives CDR1 SGHTA, CDR2 FQGNSA. CDR3 in DNA: TGTGCCAGCAGCTTAGGCGCCGGCACAGATACGCAGTATTTT. Its translation is CASSLGAGTDTQYF.

Regarding this clone: In the same sample, other DNA sequences code for this CDR3. This chain uses TRBV7-3 with TRBJ1-5; no reliable D call. This CDR3 spans 13 amino acids. V lost 2 bases to trimming and J lost 3 bases, with 5 bases between them. Germline loops: CDR1 SGHTA, CDR2 FQGTGA. The CDR3 sequence: CASSLGPNQPQHF. The CDR3 nucleotides are TGTGCCAGCAGCTTAGGACCCAATCAGCCCCAGCATTTT.

This chain's CDR3 is CASSKMESHIQYF. The CDR3 DNA is TGTGCCAGCTCTAAGATGGAGTCCCACATTCAGTACTTC. J is TRBJ2-4 and V is TRBV18; no clear D gene. The CDR3 totals 13 residues. V lost 6 bases, J lost 8 bases, and 14 bases lay in between. The V gene's germline CDR1 is KGHSH and CDR2 LQKENI.

The chain employs TRBV7-8 and TRBJ1-3; unclear D gene. The germline CDR1 and CDR2 sequences are SGHVS and FQNEAQ. Trimming pared 5 bases from V and 0 bases from J, leaving 17 bases between. The CDR3 contains 17 residues. The CDR3 coding sequence is TGTGCCAGCAGCCCTCGACGGATTCGACCCTCTGGAAACACCATATATTTT. This sequence encodes CASSPRRIRPSGNTIYF. The full variable domain, completed using reference TRBV7-8 and TRBJ1-3, is GAGVSQSPRYKVAKRGQDVALRCDPISGHVSLFWYQQALGQGPEFLTYFQNEAQLDKSGLPSDRFFAERPEGSVSTLKIQRTQQEDSAVYLCASSPRRIRPSGNTIYFGEGSWLTVV.

This sequence joins TRBV27 and TRBJ1-5; D unresolved. Trimming took 8 bases from V and 1 from J, leaving 9 bases between them. Germline-derived CDR1 and CDR2 are MNHEY and SMNVEV (reference sequence). The CDR3 is 13 residues long. This chain's CDR3 is CASRPWSNQPQHF. The CDR3 DNA sequence: TGTGCCAGCCGGCCCTGGAGCAATCAGCCCCAGCATTTT.

V and J are TRBV7-9 and TRBJ1-2, with D perhaps TRBD1 (6 bases). Per germline, CDR1 SEHNR and CDR2 FQNEAQ (reference sequence). The CDR3 spans 14 residues. V shed 5 bases and J shed 0 bases, with 10 bases lying between them. The CDR3 loop reads CASSPGDSNYGYTF. For the CDR3, the DNA is TGTGCCAGCAGCCCAGGGGATTCTAACTATGGCTACACCTTC. Looking up the rest from reference TRBV7-9 and TRBJ1-2 gives the full variable domain: DTGVSQNPRHKITKRGQNVTFRCDPISEHNRLYWYRQTLGQGPEFLTYFQNEAQLEKSRLLSDRFSAERPKGSFSTLEIQRTEQGDSAMYLCASSPGDSNYGYTFGSGTRLTVV.

The chain recombines TRBV5-6 with TRBJ1-6; TRBD1 might be the D (6 bases). The germline CDR1 and CDR2 sequences are SGHDT and YYEEEE. Trimming shortened V by 2 bases and J by 7 bases, and 13 bases separated the two germline ends. This CDR3 has 15 amino acids. The CDR3 here is CASSLGGTGNSPLHF. As DNA, the CDR3 is TGTGCCAGCAGCTTAGGGGGAACGGGGAATTCACCCCTCCACTTT.

CDR3 sequence (DNA): TGCGCCAGCAGCTTGGGGCCCGACGCCTACGAGCAGTACTTC. Its protein is CASSLGPDAYEQYF. The chain couples TRBV5-1 to TRBJ2-7; the D is unclear. V was pared by 0 bases and J by 2 bases, with 9 bases between. The germline gives CDR1 SGHRS, CDR2 YFSETQ. The CDR3 consists of 14 residues.

V is TRBV7-8 and J is TRBJ2-5, with D perhaps matching TRBD1 or TRBD2 (6 bases each). Trimming pared 0 bases from V and 0 bases from J, leaving 14 bases between. Germline CDR1 is SGHVS and CDR2 is FQNEAQ. The CDR3 spans 17 residues. The chain's CDR3 is CASSLALGGPDQETQYF. The CDR3 DNA sequence: TGTGCCAGCAGCTTAGCTCTGGGGGGCCCCGACCAAGAGACCCAGTACTTC.

This clone appeared once. The chain is built from TRBV30 and TRBJ1-2; 8 nucleotides match TRBD1. With 2 bases clipped from V and 5 bases from J, the junction kept 13 bases outside the gene matches. Germline CDR1 GTSNPN, CDR2 SVGIG (reference sequence). This CDR3 contains 16 residues. CDR3 sequence: CAWSSGTGTERYGYTF. The CDR3 coding sequence is TGTGCCTGGAGTTCCGGGACAGGAACGGAAAGATATGGCTACACCTTC.

The gene calls are TRBV6-5 and TRBJ1-2; 7 bases line up with TRBD1. CDR3 length: 15 amino acids. Germline CDR1 reads MNHEY; CDR2 reads SVGAGI. The trim removed 0 bases at V and 7 bases at J, leaving 8 bases unmatched. The DNA for the CDR3 is TGTGCCAGCAGTTACTCGACAGGGCTTCTGGGTGGCTACACCTTC. As protein: CASSYSTGLLGGYTF.

The V and J genes are TRBV6-1 and TRBJ1-1, with D maybe TRBD1 (5 bases). Per germline, CDR1 MNHNS and CDR2 SASEGT. The CDR3 runs to 15 residues. The CDR3 protein is CATDGGRQKNTEAFF. For the CDR3, the DNA is TGTGCTACGGACGGGGGGAGACAAAAAAACACTGAAGCTTTCTTT.